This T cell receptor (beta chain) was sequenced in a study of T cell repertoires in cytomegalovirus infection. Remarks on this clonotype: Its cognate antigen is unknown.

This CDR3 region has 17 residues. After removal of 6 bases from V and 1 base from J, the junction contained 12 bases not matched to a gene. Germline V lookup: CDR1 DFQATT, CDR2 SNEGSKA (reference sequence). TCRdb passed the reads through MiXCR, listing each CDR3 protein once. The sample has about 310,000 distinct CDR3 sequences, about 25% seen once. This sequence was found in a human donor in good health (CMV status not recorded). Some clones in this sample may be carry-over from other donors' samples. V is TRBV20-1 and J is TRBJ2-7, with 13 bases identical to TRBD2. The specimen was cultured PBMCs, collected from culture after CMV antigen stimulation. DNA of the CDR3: TGCAGTGCCAACGGGACTAGCGGGAATATTGAGTCCTACGAGCAGTACTTC. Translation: CSANGTSGNIESYEQYF.